The 21 T cell receptor beta chains below were found in one sample sequenced in a study of low-dose radiotherapy and immunotherapy resistance in tumors. Gene-specific TRAV and TRBV primers were used for first-strand cDNA, covering alpha and beta chains. It was with a constant-region primer and a V-primer adapter that TCRs were amplified over approximately 18 PCR cycles. TCRdb independently ran MiXCR on the reads; one entry per CDR3 protein. The sample holds about 16,000 distinct CDR3 sequences; around 67% are singletons and the top ten take about an eighth. These TCRs come from a human donor with advanced metastatic prostate, ovarian, gallbladder or colorectal cancer (not recorded which). This table probably holds off-target reads from a library built for another chain.

This chain uses TRBV19 with TRBJ1-5; no clear D gene. From germline, CDR1 is LNHDA and CDR2 SQIVND (reference sequence). The CDR3 contains 16 residues. V was shortened by 7 bases and J by 0 bases, with 16 bases between the two germline ends. CDR3 DNA: TGTGCCAGTACCCGGAGGGCGACCGATAGCAATCAGCCCCAGCATTTT. It is translated as CASTRRATDSNQPQHF.

This sequence joins TRBV27 and TRBJ2-6; D unclear. The CDR3 is 16 residues long. V was shortened by 2 bases and J by 1 base, with 9 bases between the two germline ends. The V gene's germline CDR1 is MNHEY and CDR2 SMNVEV (reference sequence). As DNA, the CDR3 is TGTGCCAGCAGTTTAACTTTCGGTTCTGGGGCCAACGTCCTGACTTTC. It codes for CASSLTFGSGANVLTF.

The chain couples TRBV24-1 to TRBJ2-2; D might be TRBD2 (7 bases). Germline assignment: CDR1 KGHDR and CDR2 SFDVKD. CDR3 size: 23 residues. The ends were cut back, 1 base at V and 3 bases at J, with 32 bases in the middle. DNA of the CDR3: TGTGCCACCAGTGATTTACCACTTACGCGGGGGCGTAACCTCTCCAGGTACACCGGGGAGCTGTTTTTT. Its translation: CATSDLPLTRGRNLSRYTGELFF.

J is TRBJ2-7 and V is TRBV19; D remains ambiguous. From germline, CDR1 is LNHDA and CDR2 SQIVND (reference sequence). The CDR3 consists of 14 residues. With 9 bases removed from V and 3 bases from J, the gap between germline ends came to 18 bases. The CDR3 nucleotides read TGTGCCAGCTCCAGAGGCAACATTCTCTACGAGCAGTACTTC. Amino acids: CASSRGNILYEQYF. Full variable domain (outside the CDR3, taken from reference TRBV19 and TRBJ2-7): DGGITQSPKYLFRKEGQNVTLSCEQNLNHDAMYWYRQDPGQGLRLIYYSQIVNDFQKGDIAEGYSVSREKKESFPLTVTSAQKNPTAFYLCASSRGNILYEQYFGPGTRLTVT.

In its sample, this clonotype was seen a few times. The rearrangement joins TRBV18 to TRBJ2-1, with TRBD2 matching over 11 bases. The CDR3 sequence is 15 residues long. CDR1 and CDR2 (germline): KGHSH, LQKENI. V lost 2 bases to trimming and J lost 3 bases; unmatched junction nucleotides: 0. DNA of the CDR3: TGTGCCAGCTCACCAACTAGCGGGAGCTACAATGAGCAGTTCTTC. It specifies CASSPTSGSYNEQFF.

V is TRBV12-3 or TRBV12-4 and J is TRBJ2-2; maybe TRBD1 (6 bases). The CDR3 sequence is 15 residues long. V lost 7 bases and J lost 0, with 12 bases in between. The DNA of the CDR3 is TGTGCCAGCACCGCAGGGGCTGCGAACACCGGGGAGCTGTTTTTT. It yields the protein CASTAGAANTGELFF.

V usage is TRBV2 and J usage is TRBJ2-3; D perhaps matches TRBD2 (5 bases). Germline V gene data show CDR1 as SNHLY and CDR2 as FYNNEI. The germline V and J ends were trimmed by 6 bases and 0 bases, with 16 bases remaining between them. The CDR3 contains 16 residues. The CDR3 coding sequence is TGTGCCAGCAGAAAAGAACTAGGACGTAGCACAGATACGCAGTATTTT. Translated: CASRKELGRSTDTQYF.

This clonotype was counted a single time. V gene TRBV5-1 combines with J gene TRBJ2-2; unclear D gene. Trimming took 0 bases from V and 2 from J, leaving 8 bases between them. Per germline, CDR1 SGHRS and CDR2 YFSETQ. The CDR3 is 15 residues long. CDR3 sequence: CASSLGLTNTGELFF. For the CDR3, the DNA is TGCGCCAGCAGCTTGGGACTGACCAACACCGGGGAGCTGTTTTTT.

This clonotype was detected a few times. This chain uses TRBV12-3 or TRBV12-4 with TRBJ2-2, with TRBD2 identical over 11 bases. This CDR3 is built from 15 residues. V was pared by 3 bases and J by 7 bases, with 4 bases of the junction left unmatched. The CDR3 sequence is CASSLGTSGVGELFF. The CDR3 DNA follows: TGTGCCAGCAGTTTGGGGACTAGCGGCGTCGGGGAGCTGTTTTTT.

The chain uses TRBV5-1 and TRBJ2-3, with TRBD1 identical over 7 bases. CDR3 size: 14 residues. The germline V gene encodes CDR1 SGHRS and CDR2 YFSETQ. V dropped 4 bases and J dropped 4; count of bases not matched to a gene: 6. Here the CDR3 DNA reads TGCGCCAGCAGCACCGACAGGGCCGCAGATACGCAGTATTTT. Translation: CASSTDRAADTQYF.

The chain is built from TRBV7-2 and TRBJ1-6; TRBD1 agrees at 9 bases. Germline assignment: CDR1 SGHTA and CDR2 FQGNSA. The CDR3 sequence is 15 residues long. V shed 5 bases and J 10 bases; nucleotides not matched to a gene: 9. The CDR3 is CASSIQTGGGSPLHF. CDR3 DNA sequence: TGTGCCAGCAGCATCCAGACAGGGGGAGGATCACCCCTCCACTTT.

V gene TRBV5-1 combines with J gene TRBJ2-7; unclear D gene. The CDR3 runs 11 residues. The V gene's germline CDR1 is SGHRS and CDR2 YFSETQ. Trimming pared 2 bases from V and 5 bases from J, leaving 5 bases between. The CDR3 coding sequence is TGCGCCAGCAGCTTTGGGGACGAGCAGTACTTC. The encoded protein is CASSFGDEQYF.

For the CDR3, the DNA is TGTGCCAGTAGTATACAAAACGCCTACGAGCAGTACTTC. Its protein is CASSIQNAYEQYF. The chain carries TRBV19 and TRBJ2-7; D gene uncertain. The CDR3 is 13 residues long. Germline CDR1 is LNHDA and CDR2 is SQIVND (reference sequence). V lost 2 bases to trimming and J lost 2 bases, with 7 bases between them.

This chain joins TRBV12-2 and TRBJ2-3; the table's D call of TRBD1 was not tested on the DNA. TRBV12-2 corresponds to a pseudogene. This CDR3 spans 17 amino acids. The CDR3 protein is CASRPYSGTGSTDTQYF. The CDR3 DNA reads as TGTGCAAGTCGCCCCTACTCCGGGACAGGGAGCACAGATACGCAGTATTTT.

The gene calls are TRBV5-6 and TRBJ1-1, with unresolved D. This CDR3 is built from 16 residues. Germline V CDR1 and CDR2: SGHDT, YYEEEE. Trimming removed 0 bases from V and 1 base from J, with 13 bases in between. This CDR3 reads CASSLGLRTANTEAFF. The CDR3 DNA is TGTGCCAGCAGCTTGGGACTGAGAACCGCGAACACTGAAGCTTTCTTT.

This clonotype was seen more than once but under ten times. The V and J genes are TRBV13 and TRBJ2-1; the D gene is possibly TRBD2 (5 bases). The CDR3 length is 11 residues. Trimming took 4 bases from V and 10 from J, leaving 8 bases between them. CDR1 PRHDT and CDR2 FYEKMQ come from the germline V gene (reference sequence). The CDR3 protein is CASSSRGEQFF. The DNA for the CDR3 is TGTGCCAGCAGCTCTCGCGGGGAGCAGTTCTTC.

The chain recombines TRBV20-1 with TRBJ2-1; 11 bases line up with TRBD2. Germline V gene sequence: CDR1 DFQATT, CDR2 SNEGSKA (reference sequence). This CDR3 contains 15 residues. V shed 1 base and J 2 bases; nucleotides not matched to a gene: 1. Here the CDR3 reads CSARALAGAYNEQFF. The CDR3 region has the DNA TGCAGTGCTAGAGCACTAGCGGGAGCCTACAATGAGCAGTTCTTC.

The rearrangement uses TRBV6-1 and TRBJ2-1, with D perhaps TRBD1 (5 bases). The CDR3 is made up of 15 amino acids. V was shortened by 5 bases and J by 9 bases, with 20 bases between the two germline ends. Germline-derived CDR1 and CDR2 are MNHNS and SASEGT. The CDR3: CASSYLRGPAGEQFF. The CDR3 DNA reads as TGTGCCAGCAGTTACCTAAGGGGCCCAGCCGGTGAGCAGTTCTTC.

This clonotype was counted a few times. This chain links TRBV7-2 with TRBJ1-1; weak D call: TRBD1 (5 bases). CDR3 size: 14 residues. In germline, CDR1 is SGHTA, CDR2 FQGNSA. V lost 0 bases and J lost 1, with 6 bases in between. The CDR3 spells CASSLATGNTEAFF. The CDR3 region has the DNA TGTGCCAGCAGCTTAGCTACAGGGAACACTGAAGCTTTCTTT. Complete variable domain (other parts from reference TRBV7-2 and TRBJ1-1): GAGVSQSPSNKVTEKGKDVELRCDPISGHTALYWYRQSLGQGLEFLIYFQGNSAPDKSGLPSDRFSAERTGGSVSTLTIQRTQQEDSAVYLCASSLATGNTEAFFGQGTRLTVV.

The CDR3: CASREGRGAYNEQFF. The CDR3 bases are TGTGCCAGCAGGGAGGGCAGGGGCGCCTACAATGAGCAGTTCTTC. This rearrangement joins TRBV6-2 or TRBV6-3 to TRBJ2-1, with D possibly being TRBD1 or TRBD2 (6 bases each). V lost 6 bases and J 2 bases, leaving 14 bases between the germline ends. Per germline, CDR1 MNHEY and CDR2 SVGEGT. The CDR3 is 15 amino acids.

This chain joins TRBV24-1 and TRBJ1-1, with TRBD1 as a possible D gene (5 bases). This CDR3 is built from 13 residues. Germline CDR1 and CDR2: KGHDR and SFDVKD. V lost 10 bases to trimming and J lost 1 base, with 12 bases between them. The CDR3 nucleotides read TGTGCCACTAATCAGGGTCGGAACACTGAAGCTTTCTTT. Protein: CATNQGRNTEAFF.